Listed below are T cell receptor beta chains from one sample, sequenced in a study of blood T cells in healthy people across ages. MiXCR, applied by TCRdb to the 5' RACE reads, yields one record per CDR3 protein. This sample has roughly 730,000 distinct CDR3 sequences, with roughly three fifths found just once. The sequenced material came from blood. These receptors came from a man in his forties in good health. CDR3s include the opening cysteine and the closing phenylalanine or tryptophan.

len: 13; v_gene: TRBV25-1; j_gene: TRBJ1-1; CDR3aa: CASSDLFGSEAFF
len: 13; v_gene: TRBV7-2; j_gene: TRBJ2-3; CDR3aa: CASSENMRGGQYF
len: 16; v_gene: TRBV30; j_gene: TRBJ1-1; CDR3aa: CAWSVPQRREGTEAFF
len: 16; v_gene: TRBV12-3/TRBV12-4; j_gene: TRBJ2-1; CDR3aa: CAGSSMRLGSYNEQFF
len: 16; v_gene: TRBV7-7; j_gene: TRBJ2-5; CDR3aa: CASSPRSGGAVETQYF
len: 14; v_gene: TRBV27; j_gene: TRBJ2-7; CDR3aa: CASSVPGGRGEQYF
len: 12; v_gene: TRBV28; j_gene: TRBJ1-5; CDR3aa: CASKLDNQPQHF
len: 13; v_gene: TRBV12-3/TRBV12-4; j_gene: TRBJ2-2; CDR3aa: CASKDQNTGELFF
len: 13; v_gene: TRBV5-1; j_gene: TRBJ2-5; CDR3aa: CASSLALNNEQYF
len: 15; v_gene: TRBV10-3; j_gene: TRBJ2-3; CDR3aa: CAISEGVEATDTQYF
len: 11; v_gene: TRBV20-1; j_gene: TRBJ2-1; CDR3aa: CSATKSNEQFF
len: 15; v_gene: TRBV12-3/TRBV12-4; j_gene: TRBJ2-1; CDR3aa: CASSLGGTDNIVQFF
len: 14; v_gene: TRBV5-1; j_gene: TRBJ2-5; CDR3aa: CASSSGGGRETQYF
len: 16; v_gene: TRBV29-1; j_gene: TRBJ2-7; CDR3aa: CSVNRPTGTARGEQYF
len: 17; v_gene: TRBV13; j_gene: TRBJ2-2; CDR3aa: CASSPSRQGSNTGELFF
len: 15; v_gene: TRBV5-1; j_gene: TRBJ2-7; CDR3aa: CASSGTDRGTYEQYF
len: 14; v_gene: TRBV4-2; j_gene: TRBJ2-1; CDR3aa: CASSQDLSSNEQFF
len: 15; v_gene: TRBV9; j_gene: TRBJ2-7; CDR3aa: CASSVGAVPVYEQYF
len: 14; v_gene: TRBV18; j_gene: TRBJ1-6; CDR3aa: CASSPVQGDSPLHF
len: 13; v_gene: TRBV6-5; j_gene: TRBJ2-1; CDR3aa: CASSYSLVNEQFF
len: 13; v_gene: TRBV20-1; j_gene: .; CDR3aa: CSARGLYYNEQYF
len: 12; v_gene: TRBV20-1; j_gene: TRBJ2-3; CDR3aa: CSAIPVADTQYF
len: 15; v_gene: TRBV15; j_gene: TRBJ2-3; CDR3aa: CATSLRGGAADTQYF
len: 15; v_gene: TRBV14; j_gene: TRBJ2-3; CDR3aa: CASSQENFFIDTQYF
len: 15; v_gene: TRBV6-1; j_gene: TRBJ2-7; CDR3aa: CASRPGLADSYEQYF
len: 14; v_gene: TRBV4-2; j_gene: TRBJ2-1; CDR3aa: CASSFRGDNNEQFF
len: 17; v_gene: TRBV2; j_gene: TRBJ1-5; CDR3aa: CASSEARPGIPNQPQHF
len: 15; v_gene: TRBV12-3/TRBV12-4; j_gene: .; CDR3aa: CASSSPGLADYEQYF
len: 16; v_gene: TRBV15; j_gene: TRBJ1-2; CDR3aa: CATSRDVSGGRGRYTF
len: 16; v_gene: TRBV7-2; j_gene: TRBJ2-1; CDR3aa: CASSLSGLSSYNEQFF
len: 13; v_gene: TRBV7-9; j_gene: .; CDR3aa: CASRGSGGYEQYF
len: 13; v_gene: TRBV6-1; j_gene: TRBJ2-5; CDR3aa: CASRGGGRETQYF
len: 16; v_gene: TRBV27; j_gene: .; CDR3aa: CASSRFSGTGFGEQYF
len: 18; v_gene: TRBV3-1; j_gene: TRBJ2-6; CDR3aa: CASSGGLFLSSGANVLTF
len: 13; v_gene: TRBV29-1; j_gene: TRBJ2-7; CDR3aa: CSVSRDGTYEQYF
len: 14; v_gene: TRBV12-3/TRBV12-4; j_gene: TRBJ1-2; CDR3aa: CASSLMLLTDGYTF
len: 14; v_gene: TRBV28; j_gene: TRBJ1-2; CDR3aa: CASSLSLDYYGYTF
len: 13; v_gene: TRBV20-1; j_gene: TRBJ2-3; CDR3aa: CSARPAPSDTQYF
len: 14; v_gene: TRBV15; j_gene: TRBJ2-2; CDR3aa: CATSRGANTGELFF